This entry is about one T cell receptor beta chain. The antigen is not known. Germline-derived CDR1 and CDR2 are SNHLY and FYNNEI. The CDR3 is 15 amino acids. Trimming stripped 8 bases from V and 1 base from J, with 17 bases between. Assembly of TCR beta libraries relied on iRepertoire HTBI primers together with Arm-PCR of CDR3 regions. TCRdb processed the multiplex PCR reads anew with MiXCR; each CDR3 protein has one entry. The table lists more than 300,000 distinct CDR3 sequences, 15% to 20% of them singletons. This record comes from a study of regulatory T cells in long-lasting Graves disease. Study results and limitations: There were preferences for TRBV28, TRBJ1-2 and TRBJ2-5 in persistent disease. Whereas around 970 public clonotypes were shared by new patients, persistent patients shared more, at over 2,500.

The sample's time point: persistent/refractory GD, antithyroid drugs over 5 years with positive TRAb. Extracted PBMC RNA gave rise to the TCR library. From an endocrinology department in Xi'an, China, came the patients. The specimen comprised peripheral blood mononuclear cells (PBMCs), sampled when the disease was refractory, from a patient treated with antithyroid drugs. V and J are TRBV2 and TRBJ1-1; D is uncertain. The TCR sequence derives from a female donor with Graves disease. CDR3 amino acids: CASSPTWSTNTEAFF. The CDR3 DNA is TGTGCCAGCTCACCAACGTGGAGCACGAACACTGAAGCTTTCTTT.